Below, 2 T cell receptor beta chains from the same sample are listed, as sequenced in a study of blood T cell repertoires in COVID-19. Here immunoSEQ multiplex PCR was the method, and the copy in TCRdb shows in-frame clones only, minus some. The table has around 300,000 clones, roughly 89% seen once; the top ten hold roughly 6.2%. Sequenced sample: PBMCs or T cells enriched from blood (not recorded which). The source of these receptors is a woman aged 35 to 49 who had recovered from COVID-19.

The chain is built from TRBV10-1 and TRBJ2-7, with 11 bases matching TRBD2. V gave up 0 bases and J gave up 3 bases; unmatched junction bases: 4. This CDR3 comprises 16 residues. Germline V gives CDR1 WNHNN, CDR2 SYGVQD (reference sequence). CDR3 nucleotides: TGCGCCAGCAGTGAGTCGGTGACTAGCGGGATCTACGAGCAGTACTTC. It yields the protein CASSESVTSGIYEQYF.

As concerns this clone: Other DNA sequences of this sample code for an identical CDR3. V usage is TRBV6-5 and J usage is TRBJ1-5; 10 nucleotides align to TRBD1. Unmatched junction bases numbered 4, after V lost 6 bases and J lost 2 bases. The length of the CDR3 is 15 residues. In germline, CDR1 is MNHEY, CDR2 SVGAGI. CDR3 nucleotides: TGTGCCAGCAGGTCCGGGACAGGGGGCAATCAGCCCCAGCATTTT. This translates into CASRSGTGGNQPQHF.